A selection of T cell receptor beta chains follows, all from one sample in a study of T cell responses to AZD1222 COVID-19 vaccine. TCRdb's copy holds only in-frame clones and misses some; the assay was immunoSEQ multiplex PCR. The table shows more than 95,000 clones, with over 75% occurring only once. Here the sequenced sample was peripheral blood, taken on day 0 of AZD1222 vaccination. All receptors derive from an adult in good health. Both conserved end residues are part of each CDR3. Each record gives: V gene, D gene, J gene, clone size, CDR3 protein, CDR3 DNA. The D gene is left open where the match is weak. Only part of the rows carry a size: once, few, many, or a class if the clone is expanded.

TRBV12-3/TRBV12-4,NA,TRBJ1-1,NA,CASSRGMNTEAFF,TGTGCCAGCAGCCGGGGCATGAACACTGAAGCTTTCTTT
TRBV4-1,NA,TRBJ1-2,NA,CASSQDKSAFSYGYTF,TGCGCCAGCAGCCAAGATAAGTCAGCCTTTAGCTATGGCTACACCTTC
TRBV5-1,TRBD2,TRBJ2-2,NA,CASSSGTSGLTGELFF,TGCGCCAGCAGCTCCGGGACTAGCGGACTCACCGGGGAGCTGTTTTTT
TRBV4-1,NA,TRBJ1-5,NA,CASSQDVSSNQPQHF,TGCGCCAGCAGCCAAGATGTAAGTAGCAATCAGCCCCAGCATTTT
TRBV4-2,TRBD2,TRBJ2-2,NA,CASSQDASGRAMYTGELFF,TGTGCCAGCAGCCAAGATGCTAGCGGGAGGGCCATGTACACCGGGGAGCTGTTTTTT
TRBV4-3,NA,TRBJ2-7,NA,CASSQGRGTYYEQYF,TGCGCCAGCAGCCAAGGTAGGGGAACCTACTACGAGCAGTACTTC
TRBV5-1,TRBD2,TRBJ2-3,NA,CASSLALAGGADTQYF,TGCGCCAGCAGCTTGGCCCTAGCGGGAGGTGCAGATACGCAGTATTTT
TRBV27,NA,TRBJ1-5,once,CASSSWNQPQHF,TGTGCCAGCAGTTCGTGGAATCAGCCCCAGCATTTT
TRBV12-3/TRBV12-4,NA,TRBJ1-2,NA,CASSLSGGYTF,TGTGCCAGCAGTTTATCGGGTGGCTACACCTTC
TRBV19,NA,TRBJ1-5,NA,CASSIDFGSPQHF,TGTGCCAGTAGTATAGATTTCGGCAGCCCCCAGCATTTT
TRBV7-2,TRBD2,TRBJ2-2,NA,CASSLGGLAAGELFF,TGTGCCAGCAGCTTAGGGGGACTAGCGGCCGGGGAGCTGTTTTTT
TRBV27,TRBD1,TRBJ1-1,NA,CASSDFRGAFF,TGTGCCAGCAGTGACTTCAGGGGGGCTTTCTTT
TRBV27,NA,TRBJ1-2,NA,CASSLWGDYGYTF,TGTGCCAGCAGTCTGTGGGGGGACTATGGCTACACCTTC
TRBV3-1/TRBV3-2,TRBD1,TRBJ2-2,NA,CASSQGGQGYGELFF,TGTGCCAGCAGCCAAGGGGGACAGGGGTACGGGGAGCTGTTTTTT
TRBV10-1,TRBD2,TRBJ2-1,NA,CASGAGGPYNEQFF,TGCGCCAGCGGAGCGGGAGGGCCTTACAATGAGCAGTTCTTC
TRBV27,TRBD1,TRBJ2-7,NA,CASSPFPGQGANSYEQYF,TGTGCCAGCAGTCCATTCCCGGGACAGGGGGCGAACTCCTACGAGCAGTACTTC
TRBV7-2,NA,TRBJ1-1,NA,CASSHPQGGTEAFF,TGTGCCAGCAGCCACCCGCAGGGCGGGACTGAAGCTTTCTTT
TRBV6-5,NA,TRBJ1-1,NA,CASSLKDPRNTEAFF,TGTGCCAGCAGCCTCAAGGACCCTAGGAACACTGAAGCTTTCTTT
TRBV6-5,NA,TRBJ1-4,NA,CASSTAATNEKLFF,TGTGCCAGCAGTACGGCAGCAACTAATGAAAAACTGTTTTTT
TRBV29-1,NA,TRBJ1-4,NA,CSARAGDNEKLFF,TGCAGCGCACGGGCGGGGGATAATGAAAAACTGTTTTTT
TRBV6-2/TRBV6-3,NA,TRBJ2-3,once,CASSPADTQYF,TGTGCCAGCAGCCCGGCGGATACGCAGTATTTT
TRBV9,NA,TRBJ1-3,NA,CASSVDWAAGNTIYF,TGTGCCAGCAGCGTAGACTGGGCAGCGGGAAACACCATATATTTT
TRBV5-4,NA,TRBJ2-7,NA,CASTDPALYEQYF,TGTGCCAGCACCGATCCCGCCCTTTACGAGCAGTACTTC
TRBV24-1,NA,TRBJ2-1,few,CATSDRDTLAYNEQFF,TGTGCCACCAGTGACCGAGACACGTTAGCCTACAATGAGCAGTTCTTC
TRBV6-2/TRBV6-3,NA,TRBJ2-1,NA,CASSYVGGGYEQFF,TGTGCCAGCAGTTACGTAGGGGGGGGCTATGAGCAGTTCTTC